This T cell receptor (beta chain) appears in the sequencing data of a study of blood T cell repertoires in COVID-19. As for the study in general: Acute-phase and convalescent COVID-19 samples originated in the United States, Italy and Spain. T cells, B-cell-depleted T cells, or PBMCs provided the cDNA or gDNA that served as material.

Germline assignment: CDR1 SGHNT and CDR2 YYREEE (reference sequence). The CDR3 has 17 residues. V was clipped by 4 bases and J by 1 base, with 18 bases between them. As processed by the authors: Researchers report that nucleated cell counts were estimated from reference gene primer amplification. The table came from immunoSEQ multiplex PCR; TCRdb's copy has only in-frame clones and leaves some out. That table is the source of V, J and clone size, and D and trimming were worked out from the DNA. This table holds about 120,000 clones, under 85% found once. J is TRBJ2-4 and V is TRBV5-4, with D possibly TRBD1 on 6 matching bases. The clonotype comes from a man in his 60s with acute or convalescent COVID-19. The specimen was peripheral blood. The chain's CDR3 is CASSRTTGNPAKNIQYF. The CDR3 DNA sequence: TGTGCCAGCAGCAGAACAACAGGGAATCCGGCCAAAAACATTCAGTACTTC. Full variable domain (missing parts from reference TRBV5-4 and TRBJ2-4): ETGVTQSPTHLIKTRGQQVTLRCSSQSGHNTVSWYQQALGQGPQFIFQYYREEENGRGNFPPRFSGLQFPNYSSELNVNALELDDSALYLCASSRTTGNPAKNIQYFGAGTRLSVL.